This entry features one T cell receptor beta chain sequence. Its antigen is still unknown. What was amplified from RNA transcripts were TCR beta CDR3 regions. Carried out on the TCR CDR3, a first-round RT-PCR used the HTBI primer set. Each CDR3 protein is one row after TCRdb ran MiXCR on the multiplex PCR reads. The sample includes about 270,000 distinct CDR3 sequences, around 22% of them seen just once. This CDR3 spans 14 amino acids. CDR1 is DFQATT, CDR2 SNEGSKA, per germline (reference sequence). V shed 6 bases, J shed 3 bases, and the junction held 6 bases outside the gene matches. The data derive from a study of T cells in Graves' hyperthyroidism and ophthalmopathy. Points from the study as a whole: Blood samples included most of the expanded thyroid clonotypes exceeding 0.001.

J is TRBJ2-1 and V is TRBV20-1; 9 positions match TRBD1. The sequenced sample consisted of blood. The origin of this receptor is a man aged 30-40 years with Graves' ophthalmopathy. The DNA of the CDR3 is TGCAGTGCCCGGGACAGGGTACACTACAATGAGCAGTTCTTC. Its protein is CSARDRVHYNEQFF.